The entry below gives a single T cell receptor (beta chain) sequence along with its context. The method was immunoSEQ multiplex PCR; TCRdb's version includes in-frame clones alone and lacks a portion of them. This table has 130,000 to 150,000 clones, 70% to 90% appearing once. Germline CDR1 and CDR2: SEHNR and FQNEAQ (reference sequence). CDR3 size: 15 residues. V was clipped by 7 bases and J by 0 bases, with 15 bases between them. This record belongs to a study of blood T cell repertoires in COVID-19. Sequencing was carried out using PBMCs or T cells enriched from blood (not recorded which). This clonotype originated in a woman aged 25 to 39 with acute COVID-19. The chain recombines TRBV7-9 with TRBJ1-2; D not resolved. The CDR3 DNA follows: TGTGCCAGCACCCTAATTGGGCGAGCTAACTATGGCTACACCTTC. Its protein product is CASTLIGRANYGYTF.